The sequence of this T cell receptor (beta chain) was determined in a study of blood T cell repertoires in COVID-19. Across the study: From the United States, Italy and Spain came samples of acute and convalescent COVID-19. From T cells, B-cell-depleted T cells, or PBMCs came the material, which was cDNA or gDNA.

CDR3 length: 17 residues. Germline V CDR1 and CDR2: MNHEY, SVGEGT. V was shortened by 0 bases and J by 12 bases, with 27 bases between the two germline ends. This clone has only one observation. Study processing details: Amplification of reference gene primers provided the estimated nucleated cell counts. Sequencing used immunoSEQ multiplex PCR; TCRdb keeps in-frame clones, though not all of them. That table furnishes V, J and clone size, whereas the DNA furnished D and trimming. The data show roughly 150,000 clones, 80% seen once. The V and J genes are TRBV6-2 or TRBV6-3 and TRBJ2-7; D possibly corresponds to TRBD2 (6 bases). This TCR came from a woman between 50 and 59 years old with acute or convalescent COVID-19. Sequencing was done on a sample of peripheral blood. The CDR3 reads CASSYSKLEGPRFNTYF. The CDR3, as DNA: TGTGCCAGCAGTTACTCGAAGTTGGAGGGGCCCAGGTTTAATACGTACTTC.